Presented here are 20 T cell receptor beta chains from one specimen sequenced in a study of cytomegalovirus exposure and HLA in healthy donors. The PCR was carried out with 60 Vbeta primers and 13 Jbeta primers. The repertoire was sequenced with immunoSEQ multiplex PCR; TCRdb's copy has only in-frame clones and lacks some. The sample lists 80,000 to 95,000 clones; roughly three quarters were seen once. The material sequenced was PBMCs. The origin of the receptors is a woman aged 40 to 50 in good health and CMV-seropositive.

The genes are TRBV5-1 and TRBJ2-1, with 12 bases fitting TRBD2. This CDR3 has 16 amino acids. Germline values: CDR1 SGHRS, CDR2 YFSETQ. The V segment lost 1 base and the J segment 6 bases; nucleotides outside the gene matches: 5. The CDR3, as DNA: TGCGCCAGCAGCTTGTCTGCTAGCGGGAGGGCCAATGAGCAGTTCTTC. Translation: CASSLSASGRANEQFF.

This clone was found once. The rearrangement joins TRBV6-5 to TRBJ2-7, with 9 positions matching TRBD2. The germline gives CDR1 MNHEY, CDR2 SVGAGI. This CDR3 has 13 residues. With V trimmed by 5 bases and J by 10 bases, 9 bases remained unmatched. The chain's CDR3 is CASSAGTSLGQYF. Written as DNA, the CDR3 is TGTGCCAGCAGTGCCGGGACTAGCCTAGGCCAGTACTTC.

The chain recombines TRBV19 with TRBJ2-1; 9 bases align to TRBD1. V shed 7 bases and J 4 bases; nucleotides not matched to a gene: 5. The CDR3 totals 14 residues. Germline V gene data show CDR1 as LNHDA and CDR2 as SQIVND (reference sequence). DNA of the CDR3: TGTGCCAGTACTACCGGGACAGGGTACAATGAGCAGTTCTTC. This codes for CASTTGTGYNEQFF.

The chain carries TRBV4-1 and TRBJ1-2, with no clear D. Germline CDR1 reads MGHRA; CDR2 reads YSYEKL. The CDR3 length is 16 residues. Deletions cut 1 base from V and 5 bases from J, with 17 bases between. The CDR3 nucleotides are TGCGCCAGCAGCCAAGGCGAGGGTACACTTTCGTATGGCTACACCTTC. It yields the protein CASSQGEGTLSYGYTF.

This clone has just one count. This sequence joins TRBV30 and TRBJ2-1; D might be TRBD2 (6 bases). Germline-derived CDR1 and CDR2 are GTSNPN and SVGIG (reference sequence). The CDR3 runs to 14 residues. V lost 2 bases and J lost 9, with 17 bases in between. The CDR3 region has the DNA TGTGCCTGGAGTATGCTAGCGTATTATGGTGAGCAGTTCTTC. It translates to CAWSMLAYYGEQFF. Drawing the rest from reference TRBV30 and TRBJ2-1, the complete variable domain is SQTIHQWPATLVQPVGSPLSLECTVEGTSNPNLYWYRQAAGRGLQLLFYSVGIGQISSEVPQNLSASRPQDRQFILSSKKLLLSDSGFYLCAWSMLAYYGEQFFGPGTRLTVL.

Only a few counts were recorded for this clone. This chain joins TRBV5-6 and TRBJ1-1, with TRBD1 matching 7 bases. CDR3 size: 14 residues. V dropped 1 base and J dropped 7; count of bases not matched to a gene: 7. Germline V gives CDR1 SGHDT, CDR2 YYEEEE. CDR3 sequence reads: CASSLNIGDSEAFF. The DNA of the CDR3 is TGTGCCAGCAGCTTGAATATTGGGGACAGTGAAGCTTTCTTT.

The chain has TRBV5-1 and TRBJ2-3, with 8 bases identical to TRBD2. There are 15 residues in the CDR3. V gave up 0 bases and J gave up 8 bases; unmatched junction bases: 8. Germline CDR1 is SGHRS and CDR2 is YFSETQ. The CDR3 nucleotides are TGCGCCAGCAGCTTGGTCTTGGCGGGGGGCGGTACGCAGTATTTT. Its protein product is CASSLVLAGGGTQYF. Using reference TRBV5-1 and TRBJ2-3 for the parts outside the CDR3, the full variable domain is KAGVTQTPRYLIKTRGQQVTLSCSPISGHRSVSWYQQTPGQGLQFLFEYFSETQRNKGNFPGRFSGRQFSNSRSEMNVSTLELGDSALYLCASSLVLAGGGTQYFGPGTRLTVL.

This clone was recorded once. This chain joins TRBV7-2 and TRBJ2-5; 7 nucleotides align to TRBD2. In germline, CDR1 is SGHTA, CDR2 FQGNSA. The length of the CDR3 is 14 residues. V lost 1 base, J lost 2 bases, and 1 base stayed unmatched. The CDR3 coding sequence is TGTGCCAGCAGCTTAGGACTAGCTCAAGAGACCCAGTACTTC. Its translation: CASSLGLAQETQYF. The variable domain in full, completed from reference TRBV7-2 and TRBJ2-5, reads GAGVSQSPSNKVTEKGKDVELRCDPISGHTALYWYRQSLGQGLEFLIYFQGNSAPDKSGLPSDRFSAERTGGSVSTLTIQRTQQEDSAVYLCASSLGLAQETQYFGPGTRLLVL.

The J gene is TRBJ1-1, the V gene TRBV7-2; TRBD1 is a possible D gene (5 bases). The CDR3 sequence is 15 residues long. Germline CDR1 is SGHTA and CDR2 is FQGNSA. V was cut by 3 bases and J by 5 bases, with 16 bases left in between. CDR3 sequence: CASSFSGRVRTEAFF. In nucleotides, the CDR3 is TGTGCCAGCAGCTTTTCCGGCAGGGTAAGGACTGAAGCTTTCTTT.

The chain couples TRBV7-2 to TRBJ2-3; a weak D match, TRBD1 (6 bases). Trimming took 3 bases from V and 2 from J, leaving 12 bases between them. Germline lookup yields CDR1 SGHTA and CDR2 FQGNSA. CDR3 length: 15 residues. Here the CDR3 DNA reads TGTGCCAGCAGCTTCCGGACAGCCTCCACAGATACGCAGTATTTT. Encoded protein: CASSFRTASTDTQYF.

This clone has only a few counts. V and J are TRBV15 and TRBJ2-7; 7 bases fit TRBD1. The germline V gene encodes CDR1 LNHNV and CDR2 YYDKDF (reference sequence). Trimming took 2 bases from V and 3 from J; bases not matched to a gene: 10. The CDR3 length is 16 residues. CDR3 region: CATSRPRDSSFYEQYF. The CDR3 DNA follows: TGTGCCACCAGCAGACCCCGGGACAGCTCTTTCTACGAGCAGTACTTC.

The chain joins TRBV6-6 to TRBJ1-1, with unresolved D. The CDR3 spans 15 residues. Trimming pared 5 bases from V and 0 bases from J, leaving 13 bases between. From germline, CDR1 is MNHNY and CDR2 SVGAGI (reference sequence). DNA of the CDR3: TGTGCCAGCAGTAAAGGACTTCACATGAACACTGAAGCTTTCTTT. Its protein is CASSKGLHMNTEAFF.

This chain joins TRBV19 and TRBJ1-4; D remains unclear. V dropped 8 bases and J dropped 4 bases, with 8 bases sitting between them. Germline lookup yields CDR1 LNHDA and CDR2 SQIVND (reference sequence). The length of the CDR3 is 12 residues. The CDR3 loop is CASEDYNEKLFF. In nucleotides, the CDR3 is TGTGCCAGTGAGGATTATAATGAAAAACTGTTTTTT.

This chain joins TRBV28 and TRBJ2-7; 11 bases align to TRBD1. Germline lookup yields CDR1 MDHEN and CDR2 SYDVKM. This CDR3 comprises 16 residues. The V gene end was trimmed by 4 bases and the J gene end by 2 bases; junction bases not matched to a gene: 7. CDR3 coding DNA: TGTGCCAGCAGTTCAAGGGACAGGGGGTATACCTACGAGCAGTACTTC. Its protein product is CASSSRDRGYTYEQYF.

The chain joins TRBV4-1 to TRBJ1-6, with 9 bases lining up with TRBD1. The CDR3 has 16 amino acids. Germline assignment: CDR1 MGHRA and CDR2 YSYEKL. V shed 0 bases and J 9 bases; nucleotides not matched to a gene: 6. The CDR3, as DNA: TGCGCCAGCAGCCAAGACACAGGGGGCGGGGTTTCACCCCTCCACTTT. It specifies CASSQDTGGGVSPLHF.

With regard to this clone: Additional DNA sequences in this sample encode the identical CDR3. This chain links TRBV7-8 with TRBJ2-2; perhaps TRBD1 as D (6 bases). This CDR3 region has 15 residues. The germline CDR1 and CDR2 sequences are SGHVS and FQNEAQ. V was pared by 8 bases and J by 6 bases, with 19 bases between. The CDR3 spells CASPLDPGVSGELFF. The CDR3 DNA is TGTGCCAGCCCACTGGACCCAGGGGTGTCCGGGGAGCTGTTTTTT.

A few counts support this clone. This chain joins TRBV5-1 and TRBJ1-2, with a tentative D call TRBD1 (6 bases). Germline loops: CDR1 SGHRS, CDR2 YFSETQ. This CDR3 is 12 amino acids long. Trimming removed 1 base from V and 7 bases from J, with 8 bases in between. The chain's CDR3 is CASSLTGFGYTF. In nucleotides, the CDR3 is TGCGCCAGCAGCTTGACAGGGTTTGGCTACACCTTC.

The chain uses TRBV28 and TRBJ1-5, with 10 bases aligning to TRBD1. The junction had 7 bases not matched to a gene; V was cut back by 6 bases and J by 5 bases. Germline CDR1 and CDR2: MDHEN and SYDVKM. The CDR3 is 15 residues long. CDR3 region: CASRPWTGGDQPQHF. CDR3 coding DNA: TGTGCCAGCAGGCCCTGGACAGGGGGAGATCAGCCCCAGCATTTT.

The J gene is TRBJ1-1, the V gene TRBV7-3; D remains unclear. Trimming took 2 bases from V and 8 from J, leaving 15 bases between them. The germline gives CDR1 SGHTA, CDR2 FQGTGA. The CDR3 totals 14 residues. The CDR3 DNA follows: TGTGCCAGCAGCTTAGGGCCGACCCCGGGGGAAGCTTTCTTT. Translated: CASSLGPTPGEAFF. The whole variable domain, remainder taken from reference TRBV7-3 and TRBJ1-1, is GAGVSQTPSNKVTEKGKYVELRCDPISGHTALYWYRQSLGQGPEFLIYFQGTGAADDSGLPNDRFFAVRPEGSVSTLKIQRTERGDSAVYLCASSLGPTPGEAFFGQGTRLTVV.

This chain uses TRBV30 with TRBJ2-5, with D possibly being TRBD1 (6 bases). Judging by the DNA end, TRBJ2-7 fits better; the J call may be wrong. Germline-derived CDR1 and CDR2 are GTSNPN and SVGIG (reference sequence). The CDR3 totals 12 residues. CDR3 residues: CATQGSSYEQYF. In nucleotides, the CDR3 is TGTGCCACGCAGGGGAGCTCCTACGAGCAGTACTTC.